Here is one TCR beta chain with its context. Each CDR3 protein is one row after TCRdb ran MiXCR on the 5' RACE reads. The sample yields 200,000 to 300,000 distinct CDR3 sequences, 3.6% seen once. CDR3 length equals 13 residues. Trimming pared 2 bases from V and 3 bases from J, leaving 6 bases between. This sample was included in a study of T cells after yellow fever vaccination. The V gene is TRBV5-3, the J gene TRBJ2-1; the D is unclear. TRBV5-3 is an ORF, with its function uncertain. This specimen was PBMCs, taken 15 days after the yellow fever booster vaccination. The sequence was obtained from a man between 18 and 29 years old who received the YFV17D yellow fever vaccine. The CDR3 sequence: CARSLGIYNEQFF. In DNA, the CDR3 is TGTGCCAGAAGCTTAGGTATCTACAATGAGCAGTTCTTC.